These 17 T cell receptor beta chains came from one sample sequenced in a study of Ad26.COV2.S vaccination and SARS-CoV-2 variants (dated by TCRdb to 2020 to 2022). This sample's treatment or condition label indicates: roughly 20 received Ad26.COV2.S at low or high dose, single or two shots; 5 received placebo; per-sample allocation not given. Repertoires of vaccine and placebo recipients were sequenced from samples collected on day 63 after the first injection. The library was obtained by the immunoSEQ multiplex PCR assay. TCRdb stores this immuneACCESS table with in-frame sequences only. Part of the clones is absent; in the studies checked, under half of the shortfall reflects unresolved V genes, and no reason is known for the rest. In all, the sample holds more than 300,000 clones, and roughly nine tenths of those were seen once. The ten largest clonotypes hold around 6.6% of the sample. The material was peripheral blood, obtained in a trial of Ad26.COV2.S vaccine versus placebo. These receptors all stem from a person between 18 and 65 years old who received the Ad26.COV2.S COVID-19 vaccine or a placebo.

The chain uses TRBV4-2 and TRBJ2-3, with D possibly being TRBD2 (5 bases). V was shortened by 0 bases and J by 2 bases, with 18 bases between the two germline ends. The germline V gene has CDR1 LGHNA and CDR2 YNFKEQ. This CDR3 contains 18 residues. CDR3 region: CASSQDLNSALSTDTQYF. CDR3 in DNA: TGTGCCAGCAGCCAAGATCTGAATAGCGCCCTATCCACAGATACGCAGTATTTT.

This sequence joins TRBV4-3 and TRBJ2-7; D assignment may be TRBD1 or TRBD2 (5 bases each). V lost 4 bases, J lost 0 bases, and 13 bases lay in between. Germline values: CDR1 LGHNA, CDR2 YSLEER. The CDR3 loop spans 15 amino acids. This CDR3 is CASSLGRTGSYEQYF. For the CDR3, the DNA is TGCGCCAGCAGCCTGGGACGAACTGGCTCCTACGAGCAGTACTTC.

The genes are TRBV7-9 and TRBJ2-3; D possibly matches TRBD1 or TRBD2 (5 bases each). Germline lookup yields CDR1 SEHNR and CDR2 FQNEAQ (reference sequence). The ends were cut back, 6 bases at V and 2 bases at J, with 9 bases in the middle. This CDR3 is built from 13 residues. The CDR3 DNA follows: TGTGCCAGCAGTCCGGGACCCACAGATACGCAGTATTTT. This encodes CASSPGPTDTQYF.

V usage is TRBV19 and J usage is TRBJ1-1; TRBD1 aligns across 11 bases. Trimming at V came to 8 bases and at J to 3 bases, leaving 11 bases not matched to a gene. The CDR3 has 16 residues. CDR1 is LNHDA, CDR2 SQIVND, per germline (reference sequence). CDR3 protein: CASRYRTGGGDTEAFF. In DNA, the CDR3 is TGTGCCAGTCGCTATCGGACAGGGGGCGGGGACACTGAAGCTTTCTTT.

This clone has only one observation. The V call is TRBV6-6, the J call TRBJ1-3; no definite D call. From germline, CDR1 is MNHNY and CDR2 SVGAGI (reference sequence). Trimming removed 7 bases at V and 0 bases at J, with 13 bases between. The CDR3 has 15 amino acids. CDR3 DNA: TGTGCCAGCACCCTCGTACCGGGCTCTGGAAACACCATATATTTT. The encoded protein is CASTLVPGSGNTIYF.

This clone appeared a single time. J is TRBJ2-2 and V is TRBV25-1; D might be TRBD1 (5 bases). CDR1 MGHDK and CDR2 SYGVNS come from the germline V gene. The CDR3 is 14 amino acids. Trimming left V 4 bases short and J 6 bases short, with 12 bases between. The CDR3 region is CASSVGQTPGELFF. CDR3 in DNA: TGTGCCAGCAGTGTCGGACAAACTCCCGGGGAGCTGTTTTTT. Together with reference TRBV25-1 and TRBJ2-2, the CDR3 gives the full variable domain: EADIYQTPRYLVIGTGKKITLECSQTMGHDKMYWYQQDPGMELHLIHYSYGVNSTEKGDLSSESTVSRIRTEHFPLTLESARPSHTSQYLCASSVGQTPGELFFGEGSRLTVL.

CDR3 sequence: CASSSQGLWGYTF. The CDR3 bases are TGTGCCAGCAGCTCCCAGGGCCTTTGGGGCTACACCTTC. The rearrangement links TRBV5-4 to TRBJ1-2, with D possibly TRBD1 on 5 matching bases. Trimming removed 3 bases at V and 8 bases at J, with 14 bases between. Germline lookup yields CDR1 SGHNT and CDR2 YYREEE (reference sequence). This CDR3 has 13 amino acids.

The chain couples TRBV19 to TRBJ2-5; TRBD1 might be the D (6 bases). Germline V CDR1 and CDR2: LNHDA, SQIVND (reference sequence). The CDR3 is 15 amino acids. V gave up 6 bases and J gave up 5 bases, with 19 bases separating them. CDR3 residues: CASRLSTGFPETQYF. The CDR3 DNA is TGTGCCAGTAGACTGTCGACAGGCTTCCCCGAGACCCAGTACTTC.

The chain is built from TRBV11-3 and TRBJ2-5; a possible D gene is TRBD1 (6 bases). V lost 5 bases and J lost 1, with 11 bases in between. The CDR3 covers 14 residues. Germline CDR1 reads SGHNT; CDR2 reads YENEEA. The CDR3 here is CASSKTDSQETQYF. The CDR3 DNA reads as TGTGCCAGCAGCAAAACGGACAGCCAAGAGACCCAGTACTTC.

CDR3 in amino acids: CASSPYRGVTYEQYF. The CDR3 region has the DNA TGTGCCAGCTCACCGTACAGGGGTGTAACCTACGAGCAGTACTTC. This chain connects TRBV18 to TRBJ2-7; 7 bases fit TRBD1. Germline CDR1 KGHSH, CDR2 LQKENI. The CDR3 contains 15 residues. V was pared by 3 bases and J by 2 bases, with 7 bases of the junction left unmatched.

The chain combines TRBV28 with TRBJ2-1; 11 nucleotides align to TRBD1. This CDR3 has 15 amino acids. CDR1 is MDHEN, CDR2 SYDVKM, per germline. With 5 bases clipped from V and 5 bases from J, the junction kept 5 bases outside the gene matches. CDR3 coding DNA: TGTGCCAGCAGTGGGACAGGGGGGCTCAACAATGAGCAGTTCTTC. It specifies CASSGTGGLNNEQFF.

This sequence joins TRBV5-1 and TRBJ1-1; 7 positions agree with TRBD1. The ends lost 3 bases at V and 5 bases at J; junction bases unmatched: 4. The CDR3 consists of 13 residues. Germline V gene lookup returns CDR1 SGHRS and CDR2 YFSETQ. The CDR3 loop reads CASSSGQLTEAFF. Here the CDR3 DNA reads TGCGCCAGCAGCTCGGGACAGCTAACTGAAGCTTTCTTT.

Here the CDR3 reads CASSQRGGLGGEQFF. The CDR3 nucleotides read TGTGCCAGCAGCCAGAGGGGGGGACTAGGCGGTGAGCAGTTCTTC. The genes are TRBV3-1 (or the pseudogene TRBV3-2) and TRBJ2-1, with 8 bases aligning to TRBD2. The CDR3 runs to 15 residues. The ends lost 3 bases at V and 9 bases at J; junction bases unmatched: 10. Per germline, CDR1 LGHDT and CDR2 YNNKEL (reference sequence).

J is TRBJ2-5 and V is TRBV28, with D possibly matching TRBD1 (6 bases). This CDR3 region has 15 residues. Germline V gene sequence: CDR1 MDHEN, CDR2 SYDVKM. V gave up 4 bases and J gave up 1 base, with 13 bases separating them. Written as DNA, the CDR3 is TGTGCCAGCAGTTGGATCATGGACAGCCAAGAGACCCAGTACTTC. The encoded protein is CASSWIMDSQETQYF.

The chain has TRBV19 and TRBJ2-7; a weak D match, TRBD2 (5 bases). V dropped 4 bases and J dropped 3 bases, with 13 bases sitting between them. The V gene's germline CDR1 is LNHDA and CDR2 SQIVND (reference sequence). This CDR3 contains 14 residues. DNA for the CDR3: TGTGCCAGTAGTAGAGAGGGTGGTAACTACGAGCAGTACTTC. Translation: CASSREGGNYEQYF.

V gene TRBV5-6 combines with J gene TRBJ1-2; no clear D. Germline CDR1 is SGHDT and CDR2 is YYEEEE. The CDR3 extends over 16 amino acids. Trimming stripped 0 bases from V and 8 bases from J, with 20 bases between. CDR3 in amino acids: CASSLARGFRTRGYTF. The CDR3 nucleotides read TGTGCCAGCAGCTTGGCGAGAGGGTTTCGGACTCGGGGCTACACCTTC.

The chain combines TRBV6-5 with TRBJ2-2; the match to TRBD1 covers 7 bases. The germline CDR1 and CDR2 sequences are MNHEY and SVGAGI. Unmatched junction bases numbered 5, after V lost 7 bases and J lost 0 bases. The CDR3 is made up of 15 amino acids. CDR3 nucleotide sequence: TGTGCCAGCACTCCCGGGACAGCGAACACCGGGGAGCTGTTTTTT. Its protein is CASTPGTANTGELFF.